The entry below gives a single T cell receptor beta chain sequence along with its context. The data were obtained in a study of blood T cell repertoires in COVID-19. The V end was cut by 5 bases, the J end by 3 bases, with 26 bases between. Germline V gene data show CDR1 as SNHLY and CDR2 as FYNNEI. There are 18 residues in the CDR3. Only in-frame clones appear in the TCRdb table, and some are missing; sequencing was by immunoSEQ multiplex PCR. The table has 200,000 to 250,000 clones, approximately 90% seen once. This chain uses TRBV2 with TRBJ2-7; a possible D gene is TRBD1 (8 bases). Sequencing was performed on peripheral blood. The receptor was isolated from a young man with COVID-19, enrolled during active disease. The CDR3 is CASSRPTTGGGHLYEQYF. In DNA, the CDR3 is TGTGCCAGCAGTCGACCTACAACAGGGGGGGGCCATCTCTACGAGCAGTACTTC.